This T cell receptor (beta chain) was documented in a study of shared clonotypes between healthy human individuals. CD8 cells classed as naive were CD45RO-negative and positively selected for CCR7, excluding terminally differentiated effector memory CD45RA+ cells. The germline CDR1 and CDR2 sequences are SQVTM and ANQGSEA. The length of the CDR3 is 15 residues. Trimming removed 6 bases from V and 1 base from J, with 19 bases in between. This clone was seen once. TCRdb's copy holds only in-frame clones and misses some; the assay was immunoSEQ multiplex PCR. The sample holds 660,000 or so clones, around 96% seen once.

The sequencing input was naive CD8+ T cells sorted from blood. The genes are TRBV29-1 and TRBJ2-7; possible D gene TRBD2, 7 bases. This TCR was sampled from a woman aged 25 to 45 in good health. The CDR3 here is CSVRGGRVPSYEQYF. The DNA for the CDR3 is TGCAGCGTGAGGGGGGGCAGGGTTCCTTCCTACGAGCAGTACTTC.